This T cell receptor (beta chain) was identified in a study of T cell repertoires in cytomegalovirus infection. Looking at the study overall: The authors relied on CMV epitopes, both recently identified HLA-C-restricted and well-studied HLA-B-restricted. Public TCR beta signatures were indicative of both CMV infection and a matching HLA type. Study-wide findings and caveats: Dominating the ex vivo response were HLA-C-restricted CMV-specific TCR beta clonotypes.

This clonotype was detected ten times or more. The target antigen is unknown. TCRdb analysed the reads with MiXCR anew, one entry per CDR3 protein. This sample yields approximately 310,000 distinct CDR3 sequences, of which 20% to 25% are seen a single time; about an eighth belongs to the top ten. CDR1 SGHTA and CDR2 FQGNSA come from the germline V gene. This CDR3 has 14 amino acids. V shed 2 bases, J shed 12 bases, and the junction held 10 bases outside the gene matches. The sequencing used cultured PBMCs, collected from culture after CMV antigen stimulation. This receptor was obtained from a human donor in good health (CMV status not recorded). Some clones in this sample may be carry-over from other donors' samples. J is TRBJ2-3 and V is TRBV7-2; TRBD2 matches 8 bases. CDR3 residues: CASSLSPSGPTQYF. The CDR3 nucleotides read TGTGCCAGCAGCTTATCCCCTAGCGGGCCTACACAGTATTTT.